This T cell receptor (beta chain) was identified during a study of shared clonotypes between healthy human individuals. The V and J ends lost 1 base and 7 bases respectively, with 14 bases between them. The CDR3 runs to 15 residues. Germline V gene lookup returns CDR1 MDHEN and CDR2 SYDVKM. With respect to this clone: Its target is not known.

Clones were read by immunoSEQ multiplex PCR, and TCRdb kept only the in-frame ones, dropping some. The sample holds about 120,000 clones, under 70% seen once. Study-wide results and limits: Generation of non-shared clonotypes was less probable than generation of clonotypes shared by all four donors. Genetic and exposure-history diversity was limited by the few donors. Memory subsets generally showed lower estimated richness than naive subsets.

The J gene is TRBJ2-1, the V gene TRBV28; D might be TRBD1 (5 bases). The sequence derives from a woman aged 25-40 years in good health. The sample taken for sequencing was memory CD8+ T cells sorted from blood. The subset was: CD45RO+ cells pooled with CCR7-negative TemRA cells. CDR3 residues: CASSLSGQGRNEQFF. The CDR3 DNA is TGTGCCAGCAGTTTATCCGGGCAGGGAAGGAATGAGCAGTTCTTC.